One TCR beta chain is described in this entry. Its antigen is unidentified. This record comes from a study of cytomegalovirus exposure and HLA in healthy donors. General study results and limits: The majority of CMV-associated TCR beta chains were reported as apparently HLA-restricted in a later analysis. Earlier analysis looked at TCR beta V segments, and most were productive about 87% or about 30% of the time. A reported reduction in N-insertions relative to the 666-donor mean was seen in an Asian-associated ancestry cluster in a later analysis.

Primers for the PCR totalled 60 Vbeta and 13 Jbeta. Sequencing was performed with immunoSEQ multiplex PCR; in TCRdb, only in-frame clones are kept and a portion is missing. The sample lists 150,000 to 200,000 clones, around three quarters occurring once. The CDR3 consists of 13 residues. Germline values: CDR1 SNHLY, CDR2 FYNNEI. J was trimmed by 6 bases and V by 7 bases; bases with no gene match: 7. Sequenced material: PBMCs. This sequence was found in a man in his thirties or forties in good health and CMV-seronegative. This chain links TRBV2 with TRBJ1-2, with 8 bases lining up with TRBD1. The CDR3, as DNA: TGTGCCAGCACCCCGGGACAGGCGCATGGCTACACCTTC. Protein sequence: CASTPGQAHGYTF.